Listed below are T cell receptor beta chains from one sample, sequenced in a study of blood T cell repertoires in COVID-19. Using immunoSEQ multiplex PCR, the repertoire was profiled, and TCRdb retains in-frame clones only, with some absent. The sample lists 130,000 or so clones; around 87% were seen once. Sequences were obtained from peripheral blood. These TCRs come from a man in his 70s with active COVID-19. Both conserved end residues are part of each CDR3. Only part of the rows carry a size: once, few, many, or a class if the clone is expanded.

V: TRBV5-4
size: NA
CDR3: CASSLEVGRGMSYTF

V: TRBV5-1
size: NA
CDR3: CASSLGGRETYEQYF

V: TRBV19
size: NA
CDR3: CASKLPGHTEAFF

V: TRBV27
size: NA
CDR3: CASSTTPGNEQFF

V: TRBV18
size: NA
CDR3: CASSPRQGPGELFF

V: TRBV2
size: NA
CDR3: CASMGQPNTEAFF

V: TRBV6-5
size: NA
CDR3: CASRVTGGIGGYTF

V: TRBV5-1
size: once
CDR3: CASSLGGSGTGNEQFF

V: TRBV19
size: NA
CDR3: CASRIAGAGTGELFF

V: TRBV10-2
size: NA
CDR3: CAAGVGGTDTQYF

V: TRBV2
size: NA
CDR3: CASSLTLDSNYGYTF

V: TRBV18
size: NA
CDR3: CASSPSGSSYEQYF

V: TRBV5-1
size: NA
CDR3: CASSFGGVSTDTQYF

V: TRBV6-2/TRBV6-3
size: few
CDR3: CASSYFTGGLGEQFF

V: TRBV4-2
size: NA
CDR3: CASSQGQGLEKLFF

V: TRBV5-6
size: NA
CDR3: CASSLTGGSGETQYF

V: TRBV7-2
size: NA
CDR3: CASSPRASSNEQYF